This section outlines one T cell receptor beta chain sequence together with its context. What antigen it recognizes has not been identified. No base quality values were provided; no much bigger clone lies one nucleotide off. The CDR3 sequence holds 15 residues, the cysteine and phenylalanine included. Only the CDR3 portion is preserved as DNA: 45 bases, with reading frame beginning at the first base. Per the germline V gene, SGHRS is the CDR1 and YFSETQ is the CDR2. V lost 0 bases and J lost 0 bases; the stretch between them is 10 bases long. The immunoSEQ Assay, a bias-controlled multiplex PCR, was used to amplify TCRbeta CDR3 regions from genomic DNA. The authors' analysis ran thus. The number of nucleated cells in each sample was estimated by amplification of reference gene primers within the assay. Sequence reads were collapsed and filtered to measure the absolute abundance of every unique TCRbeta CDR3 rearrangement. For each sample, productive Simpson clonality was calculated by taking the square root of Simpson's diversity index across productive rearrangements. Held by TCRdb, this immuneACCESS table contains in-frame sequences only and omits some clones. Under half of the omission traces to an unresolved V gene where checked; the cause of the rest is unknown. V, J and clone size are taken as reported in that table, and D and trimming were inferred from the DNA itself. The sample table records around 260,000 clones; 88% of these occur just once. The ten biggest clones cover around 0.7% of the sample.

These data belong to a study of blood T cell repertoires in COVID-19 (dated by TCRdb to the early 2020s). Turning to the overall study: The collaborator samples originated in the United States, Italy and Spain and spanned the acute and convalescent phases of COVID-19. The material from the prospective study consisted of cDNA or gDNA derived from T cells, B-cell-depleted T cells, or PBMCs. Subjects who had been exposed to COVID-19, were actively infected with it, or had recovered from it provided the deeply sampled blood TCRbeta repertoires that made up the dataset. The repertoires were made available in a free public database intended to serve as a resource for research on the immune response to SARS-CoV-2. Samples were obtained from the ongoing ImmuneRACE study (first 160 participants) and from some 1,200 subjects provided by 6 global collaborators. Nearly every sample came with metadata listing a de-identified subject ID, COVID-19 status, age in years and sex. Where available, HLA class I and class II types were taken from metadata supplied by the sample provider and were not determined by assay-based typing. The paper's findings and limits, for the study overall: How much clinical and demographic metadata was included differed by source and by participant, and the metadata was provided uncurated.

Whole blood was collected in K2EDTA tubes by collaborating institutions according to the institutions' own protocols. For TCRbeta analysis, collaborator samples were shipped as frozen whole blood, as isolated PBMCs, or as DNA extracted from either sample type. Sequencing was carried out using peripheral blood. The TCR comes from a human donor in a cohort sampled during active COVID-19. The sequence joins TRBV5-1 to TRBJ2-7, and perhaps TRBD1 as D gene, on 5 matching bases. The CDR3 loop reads CASSLVGQSSYEQYF. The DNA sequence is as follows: TGCGCCAGCAGCTTGGTTGGACAAAGCTCCTACGAGCAGTACTTC. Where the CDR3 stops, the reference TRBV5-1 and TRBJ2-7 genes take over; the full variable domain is KAGVTQTPRYLIKTRGQQVTLSCSPISGHRSVSWYQQTPGQGLQFLFEYFSETQRNKGNFPGRFSGRQFSNSRSEMNVSTLELGDSALYLCASSLVGQSSYEQYFGPGTRLTVT.